The present entry profiles one T cell receptor beta chain with its context. In the authors' methods: Amplifying reference gene primers gave estimates of nucleated cell counts. Produced via immunoSEQ multiplex PCR; TCRdb's table is partial and in-frame only. D and trimming come from the DNA, and the V and J calls and clone size come from that table. The table includes about 270,000 clones, around nine tenths detected once. This sample is part of a study of blood T cell repertoires in COVID-19. For the study at large: The samples span acute and convalescent COVID-19 from the United States, Italy and Spain.

The V end was cut by 5 bases, the J end by 4 bases, with 11 bases between. Germline loops: CDR1 SGHTA, CDR2 FQGTGA. This CDR3 is built from 13 residues. What was sequenced was peripheral blood. J is TRBJ1-1 and V is TRBV7-3, with D possibly TRBD1 on 5 matching bases. This receptor was identified in a woman aged 55-75 years who had recovered from COVID-19. The CDR3 reads CASSQGEATEAFF. In DNA form, the CDR3 reads TGTGCCAGCAGCCAAGGGGAGGCCACTGAAGCTTTCTTT.